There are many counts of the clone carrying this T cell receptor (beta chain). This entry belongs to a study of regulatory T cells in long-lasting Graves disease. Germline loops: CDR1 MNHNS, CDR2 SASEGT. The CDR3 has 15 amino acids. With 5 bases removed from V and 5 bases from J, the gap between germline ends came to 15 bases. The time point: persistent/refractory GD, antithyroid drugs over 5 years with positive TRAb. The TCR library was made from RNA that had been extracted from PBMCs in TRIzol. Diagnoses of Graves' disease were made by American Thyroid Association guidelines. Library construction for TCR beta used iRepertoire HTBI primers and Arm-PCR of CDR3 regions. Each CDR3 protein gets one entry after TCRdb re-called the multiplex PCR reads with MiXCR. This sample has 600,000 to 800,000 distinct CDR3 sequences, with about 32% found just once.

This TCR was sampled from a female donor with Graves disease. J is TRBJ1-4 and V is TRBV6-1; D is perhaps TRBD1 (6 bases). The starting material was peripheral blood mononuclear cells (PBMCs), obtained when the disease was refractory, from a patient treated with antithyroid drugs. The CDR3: CASSPPSGQNEKLFF. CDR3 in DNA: TGTGCCAGCAGTCCGCCCTCGGGACAAAATGAAAAACTGTTTTTT.